A single sample is the source of the 29 T cell receptor beta chains below, sequenced in a study of T cell responses to AZD1222 COVID-19 vaccine. Some clones are missing from TCRdb's copy, which holds only in-frame ones; the method was immunoSEQ multiplex PCR. Seen here are 75,000 to 90,000 clones, more than 75% observed once, and the top ten hold roughly 20%. Sample: peripheral blood, taken on day 0 of AZD1222 vaccination. These receptors were obtained from an adult in good health.

The chain carries TRBV18 and TRBJ2-7; D uncertain. Trimming shortened V by 3 bases and J by 0 bases, and 3 bases separated the two germline ends. The CDR3 consists of 12 residues. The germline gives CDR1 KGHSH, CDR2 LQKENI. The CDR3: CASSPSSYEQYF. The CDR3 DNA sequence: TGTGCCAGCTCACCGAGCTCCTACGAGCAGTACTTC.

The J gene is TRBJ2-5, the V gene TRBV5-1, with 9 nucleotides matching TRBD1. The J segment lost 5 bases and the V segment lost 3 bases, leaving 8 bases of the junction unmatched. The CDR3 has 15 amino acids. Germline lookup yields CDR1 SGHRS and CDR2 YFSETQ. The CDR3 sequence: CASSSRPGTGETQYF. DNA of the CDR3: TGCGCCAGCAGCTCCAGACCCGGGACAGGGGAGACCCAGTACTTC.

The chain couples TRBV7-9 to TRBJ2-7; D might be TRBD2 (6 bases). The V and J ends lost 8 bases and 2 bases respectively, with 19 bases between them. Germline V CDR1 and CDR2: SEHNR, FQNEAQ (reference sequence). CDR3 length equals 15 residues. CDR3 residues: CASPGVRAMAYEQYF. CDR3 coding DNA: TGTGCCAGCCCGGGGGTCAGGGCAATGGCCTACGAGCAGTACTTC.

This rearrangement joins TRBV7-2 to TRBJ2-1; 13 bases fit TRBD2. CDR1 SGHTA and CDR2 FQGNSA come from the germline V gene. V lost 0 bases and J lost 7; bases outside the gene matches: 12. CDR3 length: 19 residues. CDR3: CASSLAPPRPGLAGNEQFF. The CDR3 DNA is TGTGCCAGCAGCTTAGCGCCTCCCCGTCCGGGACTAGCGGGGAATGAGCAGTTCTTC.

The rearrangement uses TRBV19 and TRBJ1-1; D remains unclear. V lost 6 bases, J lost 5 bases, and 16 bases lay in between. Germline CDR1 and CDR2: LNHDA and SQIVND (reference sequence). This CDR3 spans 14 amino acids. The CDR3 nucleotides read TGTGCCAGTAGGAGAGGCGTCGGTGAGACTGAAGCTTTCTTT. As protein: CASRRGVGETEAFF.

The table lists this clone with a count of one. The CDR3 sequence is CASRPTGLAGDEQYF. The CDR3 DNA reads as TGTGCCAGCAGGCCGACGGGACTAGCGGGAGACGAGCAGTACTTC. This sequence joins TRBV6-5 and TRBJ2-7; 14 positions agree with TRBD2. The CDR3 consists of 15 residues. After removal of 6 bases from V and 5 bases from J, the junction contained 6 bases not matched to a gene. CDR1 is MNHEY, CDR2 SVGAGI, per germline.

The J gene is TRBJ2-1, the V gene TRBV7-9; 9 nucleotides line up with TRBD1. The CDR3 consists of 15 residues. With 4 bases clipped from V and 2 bases from J, the junction kept 3 bases outside the gene matches. Germline V gene lookup returns CDR1 SEHNR and CDR2 FQNEAQ (reference sequence). CDR3: CASSSGQGTYNEQFF. The CDR3, as DNA: TGTGCCAGCAGCTCCGGACAGGGGACCTACAATGAGCAGTTCTTC.

The V and J genes are TRBV7-9 and TRBJ2-3, with D maybe TRBD1 (5 bases). Looked up from germline, CDR1 is SEHNR and CDR2 is FQNEAQ (reference sequence). The germline V and J ends were trimmed by 2 bases and 0 bases, with 9 bases remaining between them. The CDR3 runs 15 residues. In DNA form, the CDR3 reads TGTGCCAGCAGCTTACAGGACACTAGCACAGATACGCAGTATTTT. Translating it yields CASSLQDTSTDTQYF.

J is TRBJ1-1 and V is TRBV15; TRBD1 matches at 7 bases. After removal of 4 bases from V and 6 bases from J, the junction contained 8 bases not matched to a gene. This CDR3 has 14 residues. The germline gives CDR1 LNHNV, CDR2 YYDKDF (reference sequence). DNA of the CDR3: TGTGCCACCAGCACCCGGGACAGCACTCCTGAAGCTTTCTTT. Amino acids: CATSTRDSTPEAFF.

This chain links TRBV30 with TRBJ1-4; D may be TRBD1 (5 bases). Between the trimmed V and J ends, which lost 4 bases and 4 bases, there was a span of 10 bases. The germline V gene encodes CDR1 GTSNPN and CDR2 SVGIG (reference sequence). The CDR3 runs 13 residues. CDR3 sequence: CAWNVQDNEKLFF. The CDR3 region has the DNA TGTGCCTGGAATGTACAGGATAATGAAAAACTGTTTTTT.

As regards this clone: Other DNA sequences in this sample translate to the same CDR3. V usage is TRBV5-4 and J usage is TRBJ2-5; the D is unclear. Germline CDR1 and CDR2: SGHNT and YYREEE (reference sequence). The CDR3 covers 13 residues. Trimming took off 0 bases at V and 3 bases at J, with 6 bases between the two ends. The CDR3 nucleotides are TGTGCCAGCAGCTTGGTTGGGGAAGAGACCCAGTACTTC. The encoded protein is CASSLVGEETQYF.

The V call is TRBV7-8, the J call TRBJ2-3, with a possible D match to TRBD2 (5 bases). The germline V gene has CDR1 SGHVS and CDR2 FQNEAQ. This CDR3 region has 16 residues. V dropped 2 bases and J dropped 7 bases, with 19 bases sitting between them. The CDR3 is CASSLLMDHPGNTQYF. The DNA for the CDR3 is TGTGCCAGCAGCTTATTGATGGACCACCCGGGGAATACGCAGTATTTT. Looking up the rest from reference TRBV7-8 and TRBJ2-3 gives the full variable domain: GAGVSQSPRYKVAKRGQDVALRCDPISGHVSLFWYQQALGQGPEFLTYFQNEAQLDKSGLPSDRFFAERPEGSVSTLKIQRTQQEDSAVYLCASSLLMDHPGNTQYFGPGTRLTVL.

This chain connects TRBV5-1 to TRBJ2-1; maybe TRBD2 (6 bases). The CDR3 extends over 14 amino acids. Germline assignment: CDR1 SGHRS and CDR2 YFSETQ. The V end lost 4 bases, the J end lost 9 bases, and 17 bases lay between the germline ends. The chain's CDR3 is CASSAGTQGGEQFF. CDR3 DNA sequence: TGCGCCAGCAGCGCCGGGACTCAGGGCGGTGAGCAGTTCTTC. The full variable domain, with the rest looked up from reference TRBV5-1 and TRBJ2-1, is KAGVTQTPRYLIKTRGQQVTLSCSPISGHRSVSWYQQTPGQGLQFLFEYFSETQRNKGNFPGRFSGRQFSNSRSEMNVSTLELGDSALYLCASSAGTQGGEQFFGPGTRLTVL.

The CDR3 region is CASSEGSGPSYNEQFF. The DNA for the CDR3 is TGCGCCAGCAGTGAGGGGAGCGGGCCTTCCTACAATGAGCAGTTCTTC. This chain joins TRBV10-1 and TRBJ2-1; D might be TRBD2 (6 bases). The CDR3 has 16 residues. V was shortened by 2 bases and J by 1 base, with 12 bases between the two germline ends. CDR1 WNHNN and CDR2 SYGVQD come from the germline V gene (reference sequence).

This sequence joins TRBV3-1 (or the pseudogene TRBV3-2) and TRBJ2-1, with D perhaps matching TRBD1 (5 bases). Trimming took 4 bases from V and 2 from J, leaving 12 bases between them. Germline assignment: CDR1 LGHDT and CDR2 YNNKEL (reference sequence). This CDR3 region has 15 residues. The DNA for the CDR3 is TGTGCCAGCAGCCGGACAAGTGGGACCTACAATGAGCAGTTCTTC. Protein sequence: CASSRTSGTYNEQFF.

This clone occurred once. V usage is TRBV30 and J usage is TRBJ2-3; 8 bases line up with TRBD2. This CDR3 contains 13 residues. V was pared by 0 bases and J by 4 bases, with 0 bases of the junction left unmatched. The germline V gene has CDR1 GTSNPN and CDR2 SVGIG (reference sequence). The CDR3 sequence: CAWSVAGADTQYF. Here the CDR3 DNA reads TGTGCCTGGAGTGTAGCGGGAGCAGATACGCAGTATTTT.

This clone was counted a few times. The CDR3 here is CASSLAGGAGALYGYTF. The CDR3 region has the DNA TGTGCCAGCAGCTTAGCGGGGGGTGCAGGGGCTCTCTATGGCTACACCTTC. This chain connects TRBV7-2 to TRBJ1-2; perhaps TRBD1 as D (6 bases). Trimming removed 0 bases from V and 4 bases from J, with 18 bases in between. CDR3 length: 17 residues. CDR1 and CDR2 from the germline V gene are SGHTA and FQGNSA.

The rearrangement joins TRBV7-8 to TRBJ1-1; D unresolved. V lost 0 bases and J 2 bases, leaving 16 bases between the germline ends. Germline values: CDR1 SGHVS, CDR2 FQNEAQ. The CDR3 extends over 17 amino acids. In nucleotides, the CDR3 is TGTGCCAGCAGCTTAGCCGTCGGAGTTTTGGGAAACACTGAAGCTTTCTTT. It translates to CASSLAVGVLGNTEAFF.

The V and J genes are TRBV29-1 and TRBJ1-4; TRBD1 matches 9 bases. The CDR3 contains 13 residues. Germline V lookup: CDR1 SQVTM, CDR2 ANQGSEA. After removal of 4 bases from V and 5 bases from J, the junction contained 2 bases not matched to a gene. The DNA of the CDR3 is TGCAGCGTTGCCGGGACAGGGAATGAAAAACTGTTTTTT. Protein sequence: CSVAGTGNEKLFF.

The sample holds one count of this clone. This chain joins TRBV18 and TRBJ2-7; the D call may be TRBD1 or TRBD2 (5 bases each). Germline-derived CDR1 and CDR2 are KGHSH and LQKENI. V gave up 5 bases and J gave up 2 bases, with 13 bases separating them. CDR3 length: 14 residues. For the CDR3, the DNA is TGTGCCAGCTCAACGTCCGGGACGCCCTACGAGCAGTACTTC. Translation: CASSTSGTPYEQYF. Together with reference TRBV18 and TRBJ2-7, the CDR3 gives the full variable domain: NAGVMQNPRHLVRRRGQEARLRCSPMKGHSHVYWYRQLPEEGLKFMVYLQKENIIDESGMPKERFSAEFPKEGPSILRIQQVVRGDSAAYFCASSTSGTPYEQYFGPGTRLTVT.

V and J are TRBV5-4 and TRBJ1-3, with D perhaps matching TRBD1 (6 bases). The CDR3 totals 15 residues. Germline lookup yields CDR1 SGHNT and CDR2 YYREEE (reference sequence). Between the trimmed V and J ends, which lost 2 bases and 2 bases, there was a span of 11 bases. As DNA, the CDR3 is TGTGCCAGCAGCTTTGGGGGGCAAGCTGGAAACACCATATATTTT. Protein: CASSFGGQAGNTIYF.

This clone was detected many times. The rearrangement links TRBV7-8 to TRBJ2-2; 13 bases align to TRBD2. J gave up 7 bases and V 0 bases, and 5 bases lay outside the gene matches. The CDR3 loop spans 17 amino acids. Per the germline V gene, CDR1 is SGHVS and CDR2 is FQNEAQ. CDR3 sequence reads: CASSLAGLAGSGGELFF. The CDR3 coding sequence is TGTGCCAGCAGCTTAGCGGGACTAGCGGGGTCCGGCGGGGAGCTGTTTTTT. Based on the CDR3 plus reference TRBV7-8 and TRBJ2-2, the full variable domain is GAGVSQSPRYKVAKRGQDVALRCDPISGHVSLFWYQQALGQGPEFLTYFQNEAQLDKSGLPSDRFFAERPEGSVSTLKIQRTQQEDSAVYLCASSLAGLAGSGGELFFGEGSRLTVL.

The chain has TRBV4-1 and TRBJ1-2; no firm D call. CDR3 length: 15 residues. Trimming cost V 7 bases and J 2 bases, with 17 bases left between them. CDR1 is MGHRA and CDR2 is YSYEKL in the germline V gene. CDR3 bases: TGCGCCAGCACCCGGAATCCATTGCAGAACTATGGCTACACCTTC. Residues: CASTRNPLQNYGYTF.

The V and J genes are TRBV25-1 and TRBJ1-3; TRBD1 might be the D (5 bases). V was clipped by 3 bases and J by 4 bases, with 10 bases between them. CDR3 length: 14 amino acids. From germline, CDR1 is MGHDK and CDR2 SYGVNS. This chain's CDR3 is CASSERQSGNTIYF. CDR3 in DNA: TGTGCCAGCAGTGAGAGACAGTCAGGAAACACCATATATTTT.

The chain is built from TRBV2 and TRBJ1-5, with 11 bases that match TRBD1. Germline V lookup: CDR1 SNHLY, CDR2 FYNNEI. V lost 4 bases to trimming and J lost 6 bases; unmatched junction nucleotides: 2. The CDR3 is made up of 14 amino acids. The CDR3 protein is CASSGTGGGQPQHF. The CDR3 coding sequence is TGTGCCAGCAGTGGGACAGGGGGCGGTCAGCCCCAGCATTTT.

The V gene is TRBV29-1, the J gene TRBJ2-3; no clear D gene. V was shortened by 2 bases and J by 4 bases, with 13 bases between the two germline ends. Germline V CDR1 and CDR2: SQVTM, ANQGSEA. The CDR3 has 14 amino acids. The CDR3 region has the DNA TGCAGCGTTGAAAAAGACCTAGTTGCAGATACGCAGTATTTT. Residues: CSVEKDLVADTQYF.

This clone was seen a single time. V gene TRBV27 combines with J gene TRBJ1-1, with 9 bases identical to TRBD1. The V gene's germline CDR1 is MNHEY and CDR2 SMNVEV (reference sequence). The V and J ends lost 1 base and 8 bases, in that order; junction bases with no gene match: 8. This CDR3 has 15 residues. This CDR3 reads CASSLWGQGHSEAFF. The CDR3 nucleotides read TGTGCCAGCAGTTTATGGGGACAGGGTCATAGCGAAGCTTTCTTT.

V gene TRBV24-1 combines with J gene TRBJ2-1, with 9 bases identical to TRBD2. Germline CDR1 and CDR2: KGHDR and SFDVKD. The CDR3 consists of 17 residues. V gave up 4 bases and J gave up 7 bases; unmatched junction bases: 13. CDR3 loop: CATSESSAGGAGNEQFF. The CDR3 DNA sequence: TGTGCCACCAGTGAGTCTAGCGCGGGAGGGGCAGGGAATGAGCAGTTCTTC.

The chain joins TRBV28 to TRBJ2-7, with TRBD2 identical over 7 bases. This CDR3 region has 15 residues. Germline CDR1 and CDR2: MDHEN and SYDVKM. Losses at the gene ends were 8 bases for V and 0 bases for J; bases not matched to a gene: 10. This CDR3 reads CASSRVASGSYEQYF. The CDR3, as DNA: TGTGCCAGCTCCCGGGTGGCTAGCGGCTCCTACGAGCAGTACTTC. Using reference TRBV28 and TRBJ2-7 for the parts outside the CDR3, the full variable domain is DVKVTQSSRYLVKRTGEKVFLECVQDMDHENMFWYRQDPGLGLRLIYFSYDVKMKEKGDIPEGYSVSREKKERFSLILESASTNQTSMYLCASSRVASGSYEQYFGPGTRLTVT.